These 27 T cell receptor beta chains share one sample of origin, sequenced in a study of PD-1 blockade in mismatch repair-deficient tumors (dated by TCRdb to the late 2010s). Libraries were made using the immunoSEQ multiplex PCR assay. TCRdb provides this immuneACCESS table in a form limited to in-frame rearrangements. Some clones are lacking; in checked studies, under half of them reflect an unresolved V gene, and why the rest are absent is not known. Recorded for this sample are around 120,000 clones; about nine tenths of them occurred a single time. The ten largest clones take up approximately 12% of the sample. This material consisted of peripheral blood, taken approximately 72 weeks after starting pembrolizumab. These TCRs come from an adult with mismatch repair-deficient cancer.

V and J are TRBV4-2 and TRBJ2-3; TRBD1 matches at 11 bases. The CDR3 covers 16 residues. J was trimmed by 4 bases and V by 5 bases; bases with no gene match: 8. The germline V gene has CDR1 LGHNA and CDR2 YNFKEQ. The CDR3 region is CASSEYGQGASDTQYF. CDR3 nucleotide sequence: TGTGCCAGCAGCGAGTACGGACAGGGGGCTTCAGATACGCAGTATTTT.

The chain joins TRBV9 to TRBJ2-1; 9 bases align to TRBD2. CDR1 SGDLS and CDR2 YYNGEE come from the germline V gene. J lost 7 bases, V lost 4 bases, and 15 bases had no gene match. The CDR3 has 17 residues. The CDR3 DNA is TGTGCCAGCAGCCCACGGGGGCTAGCGGGATATGGGAATGAGCAGTTCTTC. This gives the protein CASSPRGLAGYGNEQFF.

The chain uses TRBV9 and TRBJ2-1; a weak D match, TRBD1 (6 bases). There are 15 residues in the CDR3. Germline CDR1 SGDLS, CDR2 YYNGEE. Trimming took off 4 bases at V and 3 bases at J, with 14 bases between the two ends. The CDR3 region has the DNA TGTGCCAGCAGCCCCTCCGGACAGAACTACAATGAGCAGTTCTTC. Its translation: CASSPSGQNYNEQFF.

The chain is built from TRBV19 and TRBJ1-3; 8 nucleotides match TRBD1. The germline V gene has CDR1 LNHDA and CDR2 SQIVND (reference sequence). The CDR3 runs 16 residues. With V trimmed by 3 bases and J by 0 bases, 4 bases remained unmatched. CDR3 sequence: CASSMDRAYSGNTIYF. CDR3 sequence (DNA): TGTGCCAGTAGTATGGACAGGGCATACTCTGGAAACACCATATATTTT.

The CDR3 DNA is TGTGCCAGCCTTCAATTCGACTCCTACGAGCAGTACTTC. Translating gives CASLQFDSYEQYF. The chain employs TRBV11-2 and TRBJ2-7, with D uncertain. Trimming took off 8 bases at V and 0 bases at J, with 11 bases between the two ends. Germline V gene data show CDR1 as SGHAT and CDR2 as FQNNGV. The CDR3 has 13 amino acids.

CDR3 bases: TGTGCCAGCAGTTTAGGGTCTGGGGATTATGAGCAGTTCTTC. This encodes CASSLGSGDYEQFF. The J gene is TRBJ2-1, the V gene TRBV27, with D uncertain. Germline CDR1 and CDR2: MNHEY and SMNVEV (reference sequence). This CDR3 has 14 amino acids. V was cut by 2 bases and J by 8 bases, with 13 bases left in between.

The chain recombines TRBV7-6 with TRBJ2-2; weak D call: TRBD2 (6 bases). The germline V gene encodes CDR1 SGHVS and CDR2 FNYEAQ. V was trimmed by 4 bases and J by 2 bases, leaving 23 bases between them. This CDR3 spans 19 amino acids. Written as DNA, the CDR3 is TGTGCCAGCAGCTCGAAAAGGACTACCGGGACTCTAAACACCGGGGAGCTGTTTTTT. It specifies CASSSKRTTGTLNTGELFF.

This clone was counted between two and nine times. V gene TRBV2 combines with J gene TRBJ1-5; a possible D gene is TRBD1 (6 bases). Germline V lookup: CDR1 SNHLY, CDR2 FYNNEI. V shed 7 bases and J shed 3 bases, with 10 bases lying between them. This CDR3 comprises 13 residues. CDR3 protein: CASTGDTNQPQHF. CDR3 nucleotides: TGTGCCAGCACCGGGGACACCAATCAGCCCCAGCATTTT.

CDR3 nucleotides: TGTGCCAGCAGTCCTGAAAGTTACAATGAGCAGTTCTTC. Protein: CASSPESYNEQFF. The J gene is TRBJ2-1, the V gene TRBV28; no reliable D call. The germline V and J ends were trimmed by 5 bases and 4 bases, with 9 bases remaining between them. The germline V gene encodes CDR1 MDHEN and CDR2 SYDVKM. The CDR3 has 13 residues.

The CDR3 spells CASSLSDLRGTRYGYTF. For the CDR3, the DNA is TGTGCCAGCAGTTTATCTGACCTCAGGGGAACTCGGTATGGCTACACCTTC. This sequence joins TRBV28 and TRBJ1-2; possibly TRBD1 for D (6 bases). Germline CDR1 and CDR2: MDHEN and SYDVKM. This CDR3 comprises 17 residues. V was pared by 1 base and J by 5 bases, with 20 bases between.

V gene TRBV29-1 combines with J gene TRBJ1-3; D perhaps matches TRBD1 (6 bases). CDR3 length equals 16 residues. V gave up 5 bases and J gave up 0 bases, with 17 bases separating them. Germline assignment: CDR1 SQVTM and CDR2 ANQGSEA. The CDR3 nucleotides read TGCAGCGTTCAGCGTTTGACAGGACGCTCTGGAAACACCATATATTTT. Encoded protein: CSVQRLTGRSGNTIYF.

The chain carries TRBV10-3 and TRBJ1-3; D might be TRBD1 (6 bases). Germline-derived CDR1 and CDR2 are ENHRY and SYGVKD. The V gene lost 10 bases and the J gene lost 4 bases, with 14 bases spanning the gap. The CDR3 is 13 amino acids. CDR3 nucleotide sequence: TGTGCCACCGAGGGGGGGAAAGGAAACACCATATATTTT. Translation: CATEGGKGNTIYF.

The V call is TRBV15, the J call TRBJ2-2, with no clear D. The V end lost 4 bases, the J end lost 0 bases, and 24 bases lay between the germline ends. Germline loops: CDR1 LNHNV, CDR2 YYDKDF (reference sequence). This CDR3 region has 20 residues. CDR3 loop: CATSKNPRTHLSPNTGELFF. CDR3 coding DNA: TGTGCCACCAGCAAAAATCCTAGAACTCATCTCAGCCCGAACACCGGGGAGCTGTTTTTT.

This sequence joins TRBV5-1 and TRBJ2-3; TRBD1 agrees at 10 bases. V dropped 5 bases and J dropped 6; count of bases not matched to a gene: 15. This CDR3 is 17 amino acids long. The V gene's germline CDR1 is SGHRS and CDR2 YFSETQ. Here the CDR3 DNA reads TGCGCCAGCAGTCCCGGGACAGGGGCCTTGGGGACTGATACGCAGTATTTT. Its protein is CASSPGTGALGTDTQYF. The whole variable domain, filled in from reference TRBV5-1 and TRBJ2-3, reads KAGVTQTPRYLIKTRGQQVTLSCSPISGHRSVSWYQQTPGQGLQFLFEYFSETQRNKGNFPGRFSGRQFSNSRSEMNVSTLELGDSALYLCASSPGTGALGTDTQYFGPGTRLTVL.

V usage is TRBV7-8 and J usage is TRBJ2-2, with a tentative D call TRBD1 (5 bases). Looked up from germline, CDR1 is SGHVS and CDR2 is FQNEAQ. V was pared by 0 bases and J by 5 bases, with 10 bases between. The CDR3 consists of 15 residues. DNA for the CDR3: TGTGCCAGCAGCTTAGCAGCCAGGGAAACCGGGGAGCTGTTTTTT. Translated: CASSLAARETGELFF. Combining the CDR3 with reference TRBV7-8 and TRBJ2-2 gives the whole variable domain GAGVSQSPRYKVAKRGQDVALRCDPISGHVSLFWYQQALGQGPEFLTYFQNEAQLDKSGLPSDRFFAERPEGSVSTLKIQRTQQEDSAVYLCASSLAARETGELFFGEGSRLTVL.

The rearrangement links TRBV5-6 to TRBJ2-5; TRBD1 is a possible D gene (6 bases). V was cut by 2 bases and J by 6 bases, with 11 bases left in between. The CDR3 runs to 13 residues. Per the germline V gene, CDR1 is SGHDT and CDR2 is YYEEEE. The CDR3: CASSLGQGKTQYF. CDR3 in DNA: TGTGCCAGCAGCTTAGGCCAGGGGAAGACCCAGTACTTC. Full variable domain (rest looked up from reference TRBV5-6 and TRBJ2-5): DAGVTQSPTHLIKTRGQQVTLRCSPKSGHDTVSWYQQALGQGPQFIFQYYEEEERQRGNFPDRFSGHQFPNYSSELNVNALLLGDSALYLCASSLGQGKTQYFGPGTRLLVL.

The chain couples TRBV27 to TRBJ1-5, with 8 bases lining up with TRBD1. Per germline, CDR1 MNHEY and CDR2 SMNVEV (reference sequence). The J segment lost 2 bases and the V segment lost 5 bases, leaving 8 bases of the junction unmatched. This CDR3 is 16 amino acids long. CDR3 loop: CASSPGGIWGNQPQHF. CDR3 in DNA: TGTGCCAGCAGTCCAGGGGGCATTTGGGGCAATCAGCCCCAGCATTTT.

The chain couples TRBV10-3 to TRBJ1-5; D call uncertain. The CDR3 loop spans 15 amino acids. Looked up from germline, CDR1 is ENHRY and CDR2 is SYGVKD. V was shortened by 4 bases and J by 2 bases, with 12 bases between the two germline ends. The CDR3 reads CAISAERVGNQPQHF. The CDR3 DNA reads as TGTGCCATCAGTGCAGAAAGGGTTGGCAATCAGCCCCAGCATTTT.

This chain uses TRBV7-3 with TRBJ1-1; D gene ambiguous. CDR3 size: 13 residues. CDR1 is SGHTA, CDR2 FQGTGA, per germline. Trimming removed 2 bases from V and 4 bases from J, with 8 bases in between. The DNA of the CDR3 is TGTGCCAGCAGCTTACACTGGGGCACTGAAGCTTTCTTT. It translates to CASSLHWGTEAFF.

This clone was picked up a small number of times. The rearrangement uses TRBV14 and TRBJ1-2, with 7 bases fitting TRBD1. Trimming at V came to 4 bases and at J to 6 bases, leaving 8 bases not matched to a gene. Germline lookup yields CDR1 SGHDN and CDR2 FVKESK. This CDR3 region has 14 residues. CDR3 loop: CASSLIQGRHGYTF. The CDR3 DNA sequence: TGTGCCAGCAGCCTCATACAGGGGCGCCATGGCTACACCTTC.

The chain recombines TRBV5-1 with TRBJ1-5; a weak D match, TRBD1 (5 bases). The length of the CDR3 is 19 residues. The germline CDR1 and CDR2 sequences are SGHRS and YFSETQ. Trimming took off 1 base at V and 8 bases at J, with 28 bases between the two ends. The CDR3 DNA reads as TGCGCCAGCAGCTTGCGGGTTATTTCTTGGGCACGCGCAGGGAAGCCCCAGCATTTT. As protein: CASSLRVISWARAGKPQHF.

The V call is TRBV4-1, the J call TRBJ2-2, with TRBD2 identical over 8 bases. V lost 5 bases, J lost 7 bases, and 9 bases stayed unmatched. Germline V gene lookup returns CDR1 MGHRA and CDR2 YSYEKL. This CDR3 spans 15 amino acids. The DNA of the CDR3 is TGCGCCAGCAGCGTCAGGACTAGCAGAAGCGGGGAGCTGTTTTTT. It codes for CASSVRTSRSGELFF.

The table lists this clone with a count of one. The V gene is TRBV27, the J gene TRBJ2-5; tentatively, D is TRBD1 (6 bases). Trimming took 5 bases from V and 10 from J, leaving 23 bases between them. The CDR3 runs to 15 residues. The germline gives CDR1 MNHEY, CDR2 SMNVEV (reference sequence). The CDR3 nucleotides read TGTGCCAGCAGTCCGAGAGCGAATGCTCAGGGGAGCCAGTACTTC. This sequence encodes CASSPRANAQGSQYF.

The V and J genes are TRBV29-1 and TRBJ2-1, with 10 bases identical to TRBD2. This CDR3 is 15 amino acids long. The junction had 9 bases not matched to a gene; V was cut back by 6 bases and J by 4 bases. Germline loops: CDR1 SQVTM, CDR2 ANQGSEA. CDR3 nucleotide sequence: TGCAGCGTCGACCCCACTAGCGGGATGTACAATGAGCAGTTCTTC. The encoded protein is CSVDPTSGMYNEQFF.

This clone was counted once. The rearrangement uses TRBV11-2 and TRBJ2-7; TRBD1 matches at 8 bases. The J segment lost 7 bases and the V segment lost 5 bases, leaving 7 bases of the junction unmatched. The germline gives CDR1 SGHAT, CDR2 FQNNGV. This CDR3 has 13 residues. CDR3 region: CASSLGQGGEQYF. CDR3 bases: TGTGCCAGCAGCCTAGGACAGGGTGGTGAGCAGTACTTC.

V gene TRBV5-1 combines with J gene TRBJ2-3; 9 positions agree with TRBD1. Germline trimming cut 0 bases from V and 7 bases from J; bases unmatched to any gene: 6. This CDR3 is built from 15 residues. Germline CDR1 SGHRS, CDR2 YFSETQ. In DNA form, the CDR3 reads TGCGCCAGCAGCTTGGAACAGGGGGCAAAAAATACGCAGTATTTT. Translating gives CASSLEQGAKNTQYF. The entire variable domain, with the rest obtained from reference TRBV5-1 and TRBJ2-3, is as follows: KAGVTQTPRYLIKTRGQQVTLSCSPISGHRSVSWYQQTPGQGLQFLFEYFSETQRNKGNFPGRFSGRQFSNSRSEMNVSTLELGDSALYLCASSLEQGAKNTQYFGPGTRLTVL.

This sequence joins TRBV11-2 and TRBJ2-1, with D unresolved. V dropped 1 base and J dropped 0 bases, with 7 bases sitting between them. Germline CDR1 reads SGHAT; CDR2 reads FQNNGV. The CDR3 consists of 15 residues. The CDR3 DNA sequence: TGTGCCAGCAGCTTAGTCTGGAGCTCCTACAATGAGCAGTTCTTC. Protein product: CASSLVWSSYNEQFF.